These 7 T cell receptor beta chains originate from one sample sequenced in a study of cytomegalovirus exposure and HLA in healthy donors. Vbeta (60) and Jbeta (13) primers were used in the PCR. Assay: immunoSEQ multiplex PCR; the TCRdb copy retains only in-frame clones and omits some. The data hold about 85,000 clones, with roughly 80% observed a single time. The sequenced material came from PBMCs. The receptors shown here come from a boy younger than 18 in good health and CMV-seronegative.

This chain links TRBV27 with TRBJ2-1; D possibly corresponds to TRBD1 (6 bases). The CDR3 has 13 amino acids. Germline loops: CDR1 MNHEY, CDR2 SMNVEV (reference sequence). V was trimmed by 5 bases and J by 8 bases, leaving 13 bases between them. CDR3 residues: CASSGQGWDEQFF. As DNA, the CDR3 is TGTGCCAGCAGTGGCCAGGGGTGGGATGAGCAGTTCTTC.

V and J are TRBV7-6 and TRBJ2-7, with a tentative D call TRBD1 (6 bases). The length of the CDR3 is 17 residues. Trimming left V 2 bases short and J 0 bases short, with 17 bases between. Per the germline V gene, CDR1 is SGHVS and CDR2 is FNYEAQ. CDR3: CASSLYSGQRNSYEQYF. In DNA form, the CDR3 reads TGTGCCAGCAGCTTATATTCTGGACAGAGAAACTCCTACGAGCAGTACTTC.

The rearrangement joins TRBV11-3 to TRBJ2-2, with 8 bases identical to TRBD2. CDR1 and CDR2 (germline): SGHNT, YENEEA. There are 15 residues in the CDR3. V gave up 2 bases and J gave up 6 bases; unmatched junction bases: 5. The CDR3 protein is CASSLRAGVSGELFF. As DNA, the CDR3 is TGTGCCAGCAGCTTAAGAGCGGGAGTATCCGGGGAGCTGTTTTTT.

This chain joins TRBV30 and TRBJ1-1; no clear D gene. The V gene lost 2 bases and the J gene lost 1 base, with 5 bases spanning the gap. In germline, CDR1 is GTSNPN, CDR2 SVGIG (reference sequence). The CDR3 length is 12 residues. This CDR3 reads CAWSNRNTEAFF. The CDR3 DNA reads TGTGCCTGGAGTAACAGGAACACTGAAGCTTTCTTT.

V gene TRBV21-1 combines with J gene TRBJ1-5; the table's D call TRBD1 went unverified against the DNA. TRBV21-1 is noted as a pseudogene. The CDR3 runs 18 residues. The CDR3 DNA follows: TGTGCCAGCAGCAAAAAGGGGGGGACAGGGGGCGCATCTCAGCCCCAGCATTTT. It specifies CASSKKGGTGGASQPQHF.

The chain employs TRBV6-5 and TRBJ2-7; TRBD1 agrees at 7 bases. Germline CDR1 MNHEY, CDR2 SVGAGI. CDR3 size: 13 residues. V shed 7 bases, J shed 4 bases, and the junction held 7 bases outside the gene matches. The CDR3 loop is CASIDRAGYEQYF. CDR3 nucleotides: TGTGCCAGCATCGACAGGGCCGGTTACGAGCAGTACTTC.

This clone came up a few times. This chain joins TRBV7-3 and TRBJ2-7; TRBD2 aligns across 8 bases. The junction had 1 base not matched to a gene; V was cut back by 2 bases and J by 4 bases. The CDR3 totals 13 residues. Germline CDR1 reads SGHTA; CDR2 reads FQGTGA. CDR3 residues: CASSLAGGYEQYF. In DNA, the CDR3 is TGTGCCAGCAGCTTAGCGGGAGGTTACGAGCAGTACTTC.